The rows below give T cell receptor beta chains drawn from one sample of a study of Ad26.COV2.S vaccination and SARS-CoV-2 variants. Clones were sequenced by immunoSEQ multiplex PCR, and TCRdb holds only the in-frame ones, with some missing. Here the sample spans roughly 400,000 clones, about 90% being singletons. Sequencing was performed on peripheral blood, taken in a trial of Ad26.COV2.S vaccine versus placebo. The receptor set was obtained from a person between 18 and 59 years old who received the Ad26.COV2.S COVID-19 vaccine or a placebo. Both conserved end residues are part of each CDR3. A D gene is named only where the DNA matches it firmly. Some rows have no size entry. The others give once, few or many, or a class for an expanded clone.

V	J	D	size	CDR3	DNA
TRBV4-3	TRBJ2-2	.	.	CASSFGSANTGELFF	TGCGCCAGCAGCTTCGGCAGCGCGAACACCGGGGAGCTGTTTTTT
TRBV11-3	TRBJ2-5	TRBD2	.	CASSLEGLAGETQYF	TGTGCCAGCAGCTTAGAGGGACTAGCTGGGGAGACCCAGTACTTC
TRBV19	TRBJ1-2	.	.	CASGWGYSGYTF	TGTGCCAGTGGATGGGGGTACTCTGGCTACACCTTC
TRBV6-5	TRBJ1-2	.	.	CASSPGTSWYYGYTF	TGTGCCAGCAGTCCTGGGACGAGTTGGTACTATGGCTACACCTTC
TRBV18	TRBJ1-1	.	.	CASSPTRGMSEAFF	TGTGCCAGCTCACCCACCCGGGGCATGTCTGAAGCTTTCTTT
TRBV5-6	TRBJ2-7	.	.	CASSFSLDSSYEQYF	TGTGCCAGCAGCTTTAGCCTAGACAGCTCCTACGAGCAGTACTTC
TRBV2	TRBJ1-5	TRBD1	.	CASKTEQGADQPQHF	TGTGCCAGCAAAACAGAACAGGGGGCGGATCAGCCCCAGCATTTT
TRBV11-3	TRBJ2-3	.	.	CASSLVGGPTDTQYF	TGTGCCAGCAGCTTAGTGGGGGGCCCCACAGATACGCAGTATTTT
TRBV4-3	TRBJ1-4	.	.	CASSQDARTPTNEKLFF	TGCGCCAGCAGCCAAGACGCCAGGACGCCAACTAATGAAAAACTGTTTTTT
TRBV4-3	TRBJ2-7	.	.	CASSQDRSGYEQYF	TGCGCCAGCAGCCAAGATAGATCAGGGTACGAGCAGTACTTC
TRBV28	TRBJ1-1	.	.	CASSLRPTEAFF	TGTGCCAGCAGTTTGCGTCCGACTGAAGCTTTCTTT
TRBV7-2	TRBJ2-4	TRBD2	.	CASSVPGLAGGKNIQYF	TGTGCCAGCAGCGTCCCGGGACTAGCGGGGGGAAAAAACATTCAGTACTTC
TRBV2	TRBJ2-3	.	.	CASTSPVIADTQYF	TGTGCCAGCACGAGCCCGGTAATAGCAGATACGCAGTATTTT
TRBV5-5	TRBJ2-5	.	.	CASSLKGQYQETQYF	TGTGCCAGCAGCTTGAAAGGACAGTACCAAGAGACCCAGTACTTC
TRBV2	TRBJ1-5	.	.	CASSKASNSNQPQHF	TGTGCCAGCAGTAAGGCGAGCAATAGCAATCAGCCCCAGCATTTT
TRBV2	TRBJ2-7	TRBD1	.	CASSGQGLEQYF	TGTGCCAGCAGCGGACAGGGTCTCGAGCAGTACTTC
TRBV4-3	TRBJ2-7	.	.	CASSQDLNGVYEQYF	TGCGCCAGCAGCCAAGATCTTAATGGGGTCTACGAGCAGTACTTC
TRBV15	TRBJ2-7	TRBD1	.	CATSWDRAEQYF	TGTGCCACCAGCTGGGACAGGGCCGAGCAGTACTTC
TRBV6-5	TRBJ2-7	TRBD1	.	CASSYSNRGSYEQYF	TGTGCCAGCAGTTACTCGAACAGGGGCTCCTACGAGCAGTACTTC
TRBV6-6	TRBJ2-3	.	.	CASSYGQLTDTQYF	TGTGCCAGCAGTTACGGCCAGCTCACAGATACGCAGTATTTT
TRBV3-1/TRBV3-2	TRBJ2-7	TRBD1	.	CASSHGTGGSSYEQYF	TGTGCCAGCAGCCACGGGACAGGGGGCTCATCCTACGAGCAGTACTTC
TRBV27	TRBJ2-2	.	.	CASSSTGFGRTGELFF	TGTGCCAGCAGTTCCACAGGGTTTGGACGCACCGGGGAGCTGTTTTTT
TRBV6-5	TRBJ1-6	TRBD1	.	CASRDRGYGNSPLHF	TGTGCCAGCAGGGACAGGGGTTACGGTAATTCACCCCTCCACTTT
TRBV6-2/TRBV6-3	TRBJ1-5	.	.	CASSGNRVDQPQHF	TGTGCCAGCAGTGGAAACAGGGTAGATCAGCCCCAGCATTTT
TRBV29-1	TRBJ2-3	TRBD2	.	CSAIAGGRNTQYF	TGCAGCGCAATAGCGGGGGGGCGAAATACGCAGTATTTT
TRBV5-1	TRBJ2-1	.	once	CASSLGWGAPNEQFF	TGCGCCAGCAGCTTGGGGTGGGGGGCCCCCAATGAGCAGTTCTTC
TRBV7-2	TRBJ1-5	TRBD1	few	CASRPGQGYQPQHF	TGTGCCAGCAGACCCGGACAGGGATATCAGCCCCAGCATTTT
TRBV3-1/TRBV3-2	TRBJ2-1	TRBD1	.	CASSQELWTGAYNEQFF	TGTGCCAGCAGCCAAGAATTATGGACAGGGGCTTACAATGAGCAGTTCTTC
TRBV28	TRBJ1-4	TRBD1	.	CASSSGDRGSTNEKLFF	TGTGCCAGCAGTTCCGGGGACAGGGGATCAACTAATGAAAAACTGTTTTTT
TRBV7-9	TRBJ2-5	.	.	CASSEYQETQYF	TGTGCCAGCAGCGAGTACCAAGAGACCCAGTACTTC
TRBV25-1	TRBJ2-2	.	.	CASSFDRNTGELFF	TGTGCCAGCAGTTTCGACCGGAACACCGGGGAGCTGTTTTTT
TRBV5-6	TRBJ2-1	.	once	CASSLLTSYNEQFF	TGTGCCAGCAGCTTGCTGACTTCTTACAATGAGCAGTTCTTC
TRBV19	TRBJ1-5	TRBD1	few	CASTPTGGGQPQHF	TGTGCCAGTACCCCGACAGGGGGCGGTCAGCCCCAGCATTTT
TRBV29-1	TRBJ2-7	.	.	CSVLRDGSSYEQYF	TGCAGCGTTTTGAGGGATGGGAGCTCCTACGAGCAGTACTTC
TRBV6-5	TRBJ1-6	.	.	CASSYSVNSPLHF	TGTGCCAGCAGTTACTCGGTTAATTCACCCCTCCACTTT
TRBV6-5	TRBJ2-7	.	once	CASSRVDLDSYEQYF	TGTGCCAGCAGTCGGGTGGACCTCGACTCCTACGAGCAGTACTTC
TRBV25-1	TRBJ1-3	.	.	CASTPQRGPQFGNTIYF	TGTGCCAGCACCCCTCAAAGGGGACCTCAATTTGGAAACACCATATATTTT
TRBV27	TRBJ2-4	TRBD2	once	CASGLAGGPKNIQYF	TGTGCCAGCGGCTTAGCGGGGGGGCCCAAAAACATTCAGTACTTC
TRBV6-6	TRBJ1-1	.	.	CASSYKENTEAFF	TGTGCCAGCAGTTACAAAGAGAACACTGAAGCTTTCTTT
TRBV28	TRBJ1-2	.	.	CASSPMPANYGYTF	TGTGCCAGCAGTCCCATGCCAGCAAACTATGGCTACACCTTC
TRBV7-2	TRBJ2-5	.	.	CASSLGPAQETQYF	TGTGCCAGCAGCCTGGGACCAGCACAAGAGACCCAGTACTTC
TRBV28	TRBJ1-2	.	.	CASSLRQPANYGYTF	TGTGCCAGCAGTTTAAGACAGCCCGCTAACTATGGCTACACCTTC
TRBV4-1	TRBJ2-5	TRBD1	once	CASSPYRGWEETQYF	TGCGCCAGCAGCCCCTACAGGGGGTGGGAAGAGACCCAGTACTTC
TRBV2	TRBJ2-2	.	.	CASSVIGDTGELFF	TGTGCCAGCAGTGTAATCGGGGACACCGGGGAGCTGTTTTTT
TRBV18	TRBJ1-1	.	.	CASSSGSGQGTEAFF	TGTGCCAGCTCTTCGGGGTCGGGACAAGGAACTGAAGCTTTCTTT
TRBV5-6	TRBJ1-4	.	.	CASSLLGATNEKLFF	TGTGCCAGCAGCTTGCTTGGTGCAACTAATGAAAAACTGTTTTTT
TRBV4-3	TRBJ1-1	.	.	CASSATLRKGLGTEAFF	TGCGCCAGCAGCGCAACGCTCAGGAAGGGATTAGGCACTGAAGCTTTCTTT
TRBV5-5	TRBJ2-1	TRBD2	.	CASSLELAGGSLGEQFF	TGTGCCAGCAGCTTGGAACTAGCGGGGGGGAGCCTGGGTGAGCAGTTCTTC
TRBV7-2	TRBJ2-1	.	.	CASSLWPGTNEQFF	TGTGCCAGCAGCTTATGGCCAGGGACGAATGAGCAGTTCTTC
TRBV3-1/TRBV3-2	TRBJ1-2	.	.	CAPGGPNDGYTF	TGTGCCCCGGGGGGTCCAAACGATGGCTACACCTTC
TRBV4-3	TRBJ1-6	.	.	CASSQVRELGNSPLHF	TGCGCCAGCAGCCAGGTCAGGGAGTTGGGGAATTCACCCCTCCACTTT
TRBV27	TRBJ1-2	TRBD1	.	CASSETGTAANYGYTF	TGTGCCAGCAGTGAAACCGGGACAGCTGCTAACTATGGCTACACCTTC
TRBV18	TRBJ2-1	.	once	CASSPPRAENNEQFF	TGTGCCAGCTCACCGCCCCGGGCAGAGAATAATGAGCAGTTCTTC
TRBV7-6	TRBJ2-5	TRBD1	.	CASSTGQGAGWAQYF	TGTGCCAGCAGCACTGGACAGGGGGCGGGATGGGCCCAGTACTTC
TRBV6-5	TRBJ2-7	.	once	CASSYREQGSYEQYF	TGTGCCAGCAGTTACCGGGAACAGGGCTCCTACGAGCAGTACTTC
TRBV6-2/TRBV6-3	TRBJ2-7	TRBD1	.	CASSYFGQGAFYEQYF	TGTGCCAGCAGTTACTTTGGACAGGGGGCATTCTACGAGCAGTACTTC
TRBV2	TRBJ2-6	.	.	CASSDRADSGANVLTF	TGTGCCAGCAGTGACCGGGCAGACTCTGGGGCCAACGTCCTGACTTTC
TRBV7-2	TRBJ2-3	TRBD2	.	CASSFIAGGVTDTQYF	TGTGCCAGCAGCTTTATAGCGGGGGGGGTCACAGATACGCAGTATTTT
TRBV5-4	TRBJ1-4	.	.	CASSLASEKLFF	TGTGCCAGCAGCTTGGCCTCGGAAAAACTGTTTTTT